Listed here are 25 T cell receptor beta chains from one sample, sequenced in a study of T cells in Graves' hyperthyroidism and ophthalmopathy. RNA transcripts provided the source from which TCR beta CDR3 regions were amplified. A first-round RT-PCR of the TCR CDR3 used the HTBI primer set. TCRdb reprocessed the multiplex PCR reads with MiXCR, giving one entry per CDR3 protein. The table shows hundreds of thousands of distinct CDR3 sequences, with around 16% occurring only once. The sample was blood. These receptor sequences come from a middle-aged woman with Graves' ophthalmopathy.

The V call is TRBV30, the J call TRBJ2-5; tentatively, D is TRBD1 (6 bases). CDR1 is GTSNPN, CDR2 SVGIG, per germline (reference sequence). Trimming removed 4 bases from V and 0 bases from J, with 9 bases in between. The CDR3 has 13 amino acids. This CDR3 is CAWIPGDQETQYF. In nucleotides, the CDR3 is TGTGCCTGGATACCAGGGGACCAAGAGACCCAGTACTTC.

The chain is built from TRBV19 and TRBJ2-7; no clear D gene. With 3 bases removed from V and 1 base from J, the gap between germline ends came to 13 bases. CDR3 length equals 15 residues. Per germline, CDR1 LNHDA and CDR2 SQIVND (reference sequence). The CDR3 here is CASSMFGSRSYEQYF. The CDR3 region has the DNA TGTGCCAGTAGTATGTTCGGGTCTAGATCCTACGAGCAGTACTTC.

The table lists this clonotype with many counts. This sequence joins TRBV12-3 or TRBV12-4 and TRBJ1-5; D may be TRBD1 (5 bases). V lost 6 bases and J lost 5, with 8 bases in between. The CDR3 has 12 residues. The CDR3 coding sequence is TGTGCCAGCAGATCCAGGGATCAGCCCCAGCATTTT. Encoded protein: CASRSRDQPQHF.

This clonotype was detected only a few times. This sequence joins TRBV7-9 and TRBJ2-4; 8 bases agree with TRBD1. Germline V lookup: CDR1 SEHNR, CDR2 FQNEAQ (reference sequence). The J segment lost 6 bases and the V segment lost 5 bases, leaving 6 bases of the junction unmatched. The CDR3 contains 14 residues. CDR3 residues: CASSDQGAGNIQYF. DNA of the CDR3: TGTGCCAGCAGCGACCAGGGGGCGGGAAACATTCAGTACTTC.

This clonotype was recorded at least ten times. J is TRBJ2-7 and V is TRBV28; D gene uncertain. The V gene's germline CDR1 is MDHEN and CDR2 SYDVKM. The CDR3 totals 14 residues. V lost 5 bases, J lost 1 base, and 12 bases lay in between. CDR3: CASSLSTVSYEQYF. DNA of the CDR3: TGTGCCAGCAGTCTATCGACGGTATCCTACGAGCAGTACTTC.

The sample holds many counts of this clonotype. The rearrangement uses TRBV28 and TRBJ2-1; D gene uncertain. Germline V gives CDR1 MDHEN, CDR2 SYDVKM. Trimming removed 7 bases from V and 7 bases from J, with 17 bases in between. The CDR3 covers 14 residues. The CDR3 nucleotides read TGTGCCAGCACCATATTAGGGCGTCGGAATGAGCAGTTCTTC. Its translation is CASTILGRRNEQFF. Supplemented by reference TRBV28 and TRBJ2-1, the full variable domain reads DVKVTQSSRYLVKRTGEKVFLECVQDMDHENMFWYRQDPGLGLRLIYFSYDVKMKEKGDIPEGYSVSREKKERFSLILESASTNQTSMYLCASTILGRRNEQFFGPGTRLTVL.

This clonotype was counted only a few times. The V gene is TRBV7-9, the J gene TRBJ1-2, with a tentative D call TRBD1 (6 bases). Per germline, CDR1 SEHNR and CDR2 FQNEAQ (reference sequence). The V end was cut by 6 bases, the J end by 0 bases, with 23 bases between. The CDR3 is 18 amino acids. CDR3 coding DNA: TGTGCCAGCAGTTTTAAACTACAGGGTGACCAAGCTAACTATGGCTACACCTTC. It yields the protein CASSFKLQGDQANYGYTF.

This clonotype was counted ten times or more. This chain uses TRBV3-1 with TRBJ2-1; D is uncertain. V dropped 0 bases and J dropped 6 bases, with 6 bases sitting between them. CDR3 length: 13 amino acids. Germline CDR1 and CDR2: LGHDT and YNNKEL (reference sequence). CDR3 in DNA: TGTGCCAGCAGCCAAGATTGGAGCAATGAGCAGTTCTTC. The encoded protein is CASSQDWSNEQFF.

The sample holds many counts of this clonotype. The CDR3 sequence is CASSPLRAASYEQYF. The CDR3 nucleotides are TGTGCCAGCAGTCCCCTCAGGGCGGCCTCCTACGAGCAGTACTTC. The V and J genes are TRBV28 and TRBJ2-7, with TRBD1 as a possible D gene (5 bases). Germline values: CDR1 MDHEN, CDR2 SYDVKM. Trimming shortened V by 5 bases and J by 0 bases, and 14 bases separated the two germline ends. The length of the CDR3 is 15 residues.

This clonotype was detected ten times or more. This rearrangement joins TRBV20-1 to TRBJ2-7, with 8 bases lining up with TRBD1. V was clipped by 4 bases and J by 2 bases; unmatched bases: 7. The CDR3 contains 14 residues. The germline V gene encodes CDR1 DFQATT and CDR2 SNEGSKA (reference sequence). The CDR3 DNA reads as TGCAGTGCTATGCTAGACAGGGGAACCTACGAGCAGTACTTC. Its translation: CSAMLDRGTYEQYF.

The chain combines TRBV28 with TRBJ1-2, with D possibly matching TRBD1 (5 bases). V was shortened by 5 bases and J by 7 bases, with 11 bases between the two germline ends. This CDR3 is 12 amino acids long. Per the germline V gene, CDR1 is MDHEN and CDR2 is SYDVKM. The chain's CDR3 is CASSTRTFGYTF. The CDR3 nucleotides are TGTGCCAGCAGTACCCGGACATTTGGCTACACCTTC.

This clonotype has a count of ten or more. This rearrangement joins TRBV7-9 to TRBJ2-7; D is perhaps TRBD1 or TRBD2 (5 bases each). This CDR3 is built from 14 residues. Trimming stripped 3 bases from V and 1 base from J, with 10 bases between. Germline V lookup: CDR1 SEHNR, CDR2 FQNEAQ (reference sequence). CDR3 region: CASSFRDGSYEQYF. CDR3 coding DNA: TGTGCCAGCAGCTTCCGGGACGGATCCTACGAGCAGTACTTC.

The chain couples TRBV5-1 to TRBJ2-1; 7 bases match TRBD1. Germline assignment: CDR1 SGHRS and CDR2 YFSETQ. The CDR3 loop spans 15 amino acids. The junction had 4 bases not matched to a gene; V was cut back by 4 bases and J by 0 bases. This CDR3 reads CASSKTGTSYNEQFF. The CDR3 coding sequence is TGCGCCAGCAGCAAGACAGGGACCTCCTACAATGAGCAGTTCTTC. The variable domain in full, with the rest retrieved from reference TRBV5-1 and TRBJ2-1, is KAGVTQTPRYLIKTRGQQVTLSCSPISGHRSVSWYQQTPGQGLQFLFEYFSETQRNKGNFPGRFSGRQFSNSRSEMNVSTLELGDSALYLCASSKTGTSYNEQFFGPGTRLTVL.

The chain has TRBV7-8 and TRBJ1-4, with a tentative D call TRBD1 (5 bases). CDR3 length: 15 amino acids. Trimming took 0 bases from V and 10 from J, leaving 15 bases between them. Germline CDR1 SGHVS, CDR2 FQNEAQ. The CDR3 region has the DNA TGTGCCAGCAGCTTAGCGCTTTCGGGGACCGGAAAACTGTTTTTT. Translated: CASSLALSGTGKLFF. The variable domain in full, with the rest retrieved from reference TRBV7-8 and TRBJ1-4, is GAGVSQSPRYKVAKRGQDVALRCDPISGHVSLFWYQQALGQGPEFLTYFQNEAQLDKSGLPSDRFFAERPEGSVSTLKIQRTQQEDSAVYLCASSLALSGTGKLFFGSGTQLSVL.

This clonotype was seen a few times. V usage is TRBV6-1 and J usage is TRBJ1-6; 7 positions match TRBD1. Germline V gene data show CDR1 as MNHNS and CDR2 as SASEGT. V shed 8 bases, J shed 7 bases, and the junction held 8 bases outside the gene matches. CDR3 length: 14 amino acids. CDR3 in DNA: TGTGCCAGCCATAAGCCAGGGGGGAATTCACCCCTCCACTTT. This sequence encodes CASHKPGGNSPLHF.

In its sample, this clonotype was seen many times. This chain joins TRBV27 and TRBJ2-1, with 13 bases aligning to TRBD2. Germline V gives CDR1 MNHEY, CDR2 SMNVEV (reference sequence). The CDR3 runs 16 residues. J lost 8 bases, V lost 5 bases, and 9 bases had no gene match. CDR3: CASSARTSGGVDEQFF. As DNA, the CDR3 is TGTGCCAGCAGTGCAAGGACTAGCGGGGGAGTGGATGAGCAGTTCTTC.

This clonotype was observed a few times. Compared with germline, one end of the junction differs, possibly owing to a read error. CDR3: CANSLSGTDTQYF. DNA for the CDR3: TGTGCCAACAGCTTAAGTGGTACAGATACGCAGTATTTT. This chain joins TRBV7-9 and TRBJ2-3, with D uncertain. This CDR3 has 13 residues. Looked up from germline, CDR1 is SEHNR and CDR2 is FQNEAQ (reference sequence).

This clonotype appeared once. A much larger clonotype is one base distant, so this may be a read error. This chain connects TRBV18 to TRBJ2-5; 8 bases fit TRBD1. The CDR3 has 15 residues. V lost 5 bases and J lost 2; bases outside the gene matches: 7. Germline CDR1 reads KGHSH; CDR2 reads LQKENI. The CDR3 spells CASSAWTGSQETQYF. The CDR3 bases are TGTGCCAGCTCAGCTTGGACAGGGTCGCAAGAGACCCAGTACTTC. Using reference TRBV18 and TRBJ2-5 for the parts outside the CDR3, the full variable domain is NAGVMQNPRHLVRRRGQEARLRCSPMKGHSHVYWYRQLPEEGLKFMVYLQKENIIDESGMPKERFSAEFPKEGPSILRIQQVVRGDSAAYFCASSAWTGSQETQYFGPGTRLLVL.

The V gene is TRBV7-2, the J gene TRBJ2-3; 13 bases line up with TRBD2. The trim removed 1 base at V and 3 bases at J, leaving 13 bases unmatched. The CDR3 spans 20 residues. Germline loops: CDR1 SGHTA, CDR2 FQGNSA. CDR3 amino acids: CASSLVGETGTSGNTDTQYF. The DNA for the CDR3 is TGTGCCAGCAGCTTAGTAGGGGAGACCGGGACTAGCGGGAATACAGATACGCAGTATTTT.

This sequence joins TRBV6-6 and TRBJ2-6; D uncertain. The V and J ends lost 0 bases and 4 bases respectively, with 7 bases between them. Germline values: CDR1 MNHNY, CDR2 SVGAGI (reference sequence). CDR3 length equals 15 residues. CDR3 nucleotide sequence: TGTGCCAGCAGTTACTCACCAGCCGGGGCCAACGTCCTGACTTTC. This translates into CASSYSPAGANVLTF.

This clonotype was observed at least ten times. The genes are TRBV2 and TRBJ1-6; maybe TRBD1 (6 bases). CDR1 and CDR2 (germline): SNHLY, FYNNEI. This CDR3 is 15 amino acids long. The V and J ends lost 6 bases and 6 bases respectively, with 15 bases between them. The CDR3 sequence: CASSDLGQTNSPLHF. Here the CDR3 DNA reads TGTGCCAGCAGCGACCTTGGACAGACTAATTCACCCCTCCACTTT.

This clonotype appeared a few times. This rearrangement joins TRBV18 to TRBJ2-5; TRBD1 is a possible D gene (6 bases). Trimming shortened V by 3 bases and J by 5 bases, and 16 bases separated the two germline ends. The CDR3 loop spans 15 amino acids. Germline V gives CDR1 KGHSH, CDR2 LQKENI. The CDR3 DNA is TGTGCCAGCTCACCCAACGCAGGGGTTTACGAGACCCAGTACTTC. It codes for CASSPNAGVYETQYF.

This clonotype was seen ten or more times. This chain joins TRBV5-1 and TRBJ2-1; TRBD1 matches at 10 bases. CDR3 length equals 15 residues. Germline V lookup: CDR1 SGHRS, CDR2 YFSETQ. V lost 4 bases, J lost 7 bases, and 8 bases stayed unmatched. The CDR3 spells CASSTGQGVTNEQFF. CDR3 nucleotides: TGCGCCAGCAGCACCGGACAGGGGGTTACAAATGAGCAGTTCTTC.

This clonotype was picked up a small number of times. The chain joins TRBV28 to TRBJ2-7; 8 bases are a match to TRBD1. The V gene end was trimmed by 7 bases and the J gene end by 5 bases; junction bases not matched to a gene: 10. From germline, CDR1 is MDHEN and CDR2 SYDVKM. The length of the CDR3 is 14 residues. The CDR3 spells CASTGTGQGDEQYF. The CDR3 DNA sequence: TGTGCCAGCACGGGGACTGGACAGGGCGACGAGCAGTACTTC.

The V call is TRBV6-1, the J call TRBJ2-1; D not certain. Germline assignment: CDR1 MNHNS and CDR2 SASEGT. The CDR3 sequence is 15 residues long. V lost 2 bases and J 0 bases, leaving 8 bases between the germline ends. This CDR3 reads CASSEQISSYNEQFF. The CDR3 DNA is TGTGCCAGCAGTGAACAGATAAGCTCCTACAATGAGCAGTTCTTC.